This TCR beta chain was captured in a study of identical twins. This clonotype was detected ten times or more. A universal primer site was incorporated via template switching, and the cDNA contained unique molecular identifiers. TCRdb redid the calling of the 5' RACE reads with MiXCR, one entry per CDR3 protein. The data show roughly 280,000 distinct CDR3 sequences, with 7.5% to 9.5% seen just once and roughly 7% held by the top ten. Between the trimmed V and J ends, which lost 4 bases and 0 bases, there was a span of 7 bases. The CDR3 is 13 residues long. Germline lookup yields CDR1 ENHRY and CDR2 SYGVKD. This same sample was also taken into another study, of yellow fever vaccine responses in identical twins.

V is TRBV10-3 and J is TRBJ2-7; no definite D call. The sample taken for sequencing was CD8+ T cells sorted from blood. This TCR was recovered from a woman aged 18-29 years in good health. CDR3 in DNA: TGTGCCATCAGTGGAGAAAGCTCCTACGAGCAGTACTTC. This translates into CAISGESSYEQYF.